Listed below are T cell receptor beta chains from one sample, sequenced in a study of blood T cell repertoires in COVID-19. Generated by immunoSEQ multiplex PCR, the TCRdb table keeps only in-frame clones and is missing some. This table has under 200,000 clones, approximately 86% appearing once. Sequenced: peripheral blood. The receptor source for this set is a woman aged 60-75 years who had recovered from COVID-19. The CDR3 runs from the conserved cysteine through the conserved F or W. The D gene is left open where the match is weak. Some rows have no size entry. The others give once, few or many, or a class for an expanded clone.

D gene	V gene	J gene	clone size	CDR3 protein	CDR3 DNA
NA	TRBV11-2	TRBJ1-2	once	CASSLDFPGFGYGYTF	TGTGCCAGCAGCTTAGATTTCCCAGGGTTCGGCTATGGCTACACCTTC
NA	TRBV11-3	TRBJ2-7	NA	CASSLDSSREQYF	TGTGCCAGCAGCTTAGATTCCTCCCGGGAGCAGTACTTC
TRBD2	TRBV7-3	TRBJ2-3	once	CASSPLAGGQDTQYF	TGTGCCAGCAGCCCTCTAGCGGGGGGGCAGGATACGCAGTATTTT
TRBD2	TRBV5-1	TRBJ2-3	NA	CASSFPGLGRVGTQYF	TGCGCCAGCAGCTTTCCGGGACTAGGAAGGGTGGGCACGCAGTATTTT
TRBD1	TRBV9	TRBJ2-7	NA	CASSVTQGAAEQYF	TGTGCCAGCAGCGTAACCCAGGGGGCTGCCGAGCAGTACTTC
NA	TRBV30	TRBJ1-3	NA	CAWSARGIFGNTIYF	TGTGCCTGGAGTGCCCGGGGGATATTTGGAAACACCATATATTTT
NA	TRBV3-1/TRBV3-2	TRBJ2-1	NA	CASSQGADKGQFF	TGTGCCAGCAGCCAGGGGGCGGATAAGGGGCAGTTCTTC
TRBD2	TRBV18	TRBJ2-7	NA	CASSPYGLAGGTSYEQYF	TGTGCCAGCTCACCATATGGACTAGCGGGGGGTACCTCCTACGAGCAGTACTTC
NA	TRBV28	TRBJ2-7	NA	CASIKLRATEQYF	TGTGCCAGCATTAAACTGCGGGCTACCGAGCAGTACTTC
TRBD1	TRBV7-9	TRBJ1-5	NA	CASSETGYVGPQHF	TGTGCCAGCAGCGAGACAGGGTATGTGGGGCCCCAGCATTTT
NA	TRBV5-1	TRBJ2-3	NA	CASSLGPSRGTDTQYF	TGCGCCAGCAGCCTGGGTCCCTCCCGGGGCACAGATACGCAGTATTTT
TRBD2	TRBV5-1	TRBJ2-3	once	CASSPRTSFFTDTQYF	TGCGCCAGCAGCCCGAGGACTAGCTTTTTCACAGATACGCAGTATTTT
NA	TRBV7-8	TRBJ2-4	once	CASSLGGRQGDIQYF	TGTGCCAGCAGCTTAGGGGGCAGGCAGGGCGACATTCAGTACTTC
NA	TRBV19	TRBJ1-5	NA	CASGEQGEQPQHF	TGTGCCAGTGGGGAACAGGGAGAACAGCCCCAGCATTTT
NA	TRBV5-1	TRBJ1-1	NA	CASSPLGQAEAFF	TGCGCCAGCAGCCCTCTGGGCCAGGCTGAAGCTTTCTTT
NA	TRBV5-1	TRBJ1-1	NA	CASSLAGREDAFF	TGCGCCAGCAGCTTGGCGGGCAGGGAGGATGCTTTCTTT
NA	TRBV15	TRBJ1-3	NA	CATSRDGGTGNTIYF	TGTGCCACCAGCAGAGACGGAGGTACTGGAAACACCATATATTTT
NA	TRBV9	TRBJ1-2	NA	CASSVQERDYGYTF	TGTGCCAGCAGCGTCCAAGAACGGGACTATGGCTACACCTTC
TRBD1	TRBV11-2	TRBJ1-1	few	CASSSPGTAAAEAFF	TGTGCCAGCAGCTCGCCAGGGACAGCGGCCGCTGAAGCTTTCTTT
NA	TRBV7-7	TRBJ2-5	NA	CASSQGQSMGETQYF	TGTGCTAGCAGCCAAGGACAGTCGATGGGGGAGACCCAGTACTTC
TRBD1	TRBV5-6	TRBJ2-4	NA	CASSGTGAKNIQYF	TGTGCCAGCAGCGGGACAGGAGCCAAAAACATTCAGTACTTC
NA	TRBV13	TRBJ2-3	NA	CASSFRLADTDTQYF	TGTGCCAGCAGCTTCCGTCTAGCAGACACAGATACGCAGTATTTT
TRBD1	TRBV2	TRBJ1-1	NA	CASSLSRTGLNTEAFF	TGTGCCAGCAGCCTTAGTCGGACAGGGTTGAACACTGAAGCTTTCTTT
TRBD1	TRBV7-6	TRBJ1-6	few	CASSQNEQGRSPLHF	TGTGCCAGCAGCCAAAATGAACAGGGGCGCTCACCCCTCCACTTT
NA	TRBV3-1/TRBV3-2	TRBJ1-2	NA	CASSFLWGDNYGYTF	TGTGCCAGCAGCTTTCTATGGGGGGACAACTATGGCTACACCTTC
NA	TRBV6-2/TRBV6-3	TRBJ2-7	NA	CASSYNLRVYEQYF	TGTGCCAGCAGTTACAATCTCCGGGTCTACGAGCAGTACTTC
NA	TRBV4-3	TRBJ2-1	NA	CASSRSGIMVGGPNEQFF	TGCGCCAGCAGCCGAAGTGGAATAATGGTGGGGGGGCCCAATGAGCAGTTCTTC
NA	TRBV6-5	TRBJ1-1	once	CASSYWTGTEAFF	TGTGCCAGCAGTTATTGGACTGGCACTGAAGCTTTCTTT
NA	TRBV19	TRBJ2-1	NA	CASSTQTGNEQFF	TGTGCCAGTAGTACCCAGACAGGAAATGAGCAGTTCTTC
NA	TRBV6-1	TRBJ1-1	NA	CASSERGMNTEAFF	TGTGCCAGCAGTGAAAGGGGGATGAACACTGAAGCTTTCTTT
TRBD1	TRBV9	TRBJ2-2	NA	CASSALGQGRTGELFF	TGTGCCAGCAGCGCCCTCGGACAGGGGAGAACCGGGGAGCTGTTTTTT
NA	TRBV5-8	TRBJ2-1	NA	CASSLSVRFF	TGTGCCAGCAGCTTGTCGGTTCGGTTCTTC
TRBD2	TRBV19	TRBJ2-3	NA	CASRERGNLDTQYF	TGTGCCAGTAGGGAGCGGGGGAATCTTGATACGCAGTATTTT
NA	TRBV3-1/TRBV3-2	TRBJ1-5	NA	CASSPGVNQPQHF	TGTGCCAGCAGCCCGGGGGTGAATCAGCCCCAGCATTTT
NA	TRBV10-3	TRBJ1-5	NA	CAISEELQNQPQHF	TGTGCCATCAGTGAAGAGCTTCAAAATCAGCCCCAGCATTTT
NA	TRBV4-3	TRBJ2-1	NA	CASSQDLWLGSDEQFF	TGCGCCAGCAGCCAAGATCTGTGGCTAGGGAGCGATGAGCAGTTCTTC
NA	TRBV7-9	TRBJ1-3	NA	CASSPRGVVGNTIYF	TGTGCCAGCAGCCCTCGAGGAGTCGTTGGAAACACCATATATTTT
NA	TRBV9	TRBJ1-1	once	CASSVGGQASVAFF	TGTGCCAGCAGCGTAGGTGGACAAGCCTCCGTAGCTTTCTTT
NA	TRBV5-1	TRBJ1-1	NA	CASSSGPGWVEAFF	TGCGCCAGCAGTTCAGGACCGGGATGGGTTGAAGCTTTCTTT
NA	TRBV5-1	TRBJ2-1	NA	CASSLERRSEQFF	TGCGCCAGCAGCTTGGAGCGCCGAAGTGAGCAGTTCTTC
TRBD1	TRBV27	TRBJ1-5	NA	CASSFWAGGSNQPQHF	TGTGCCAGCAGTTTTTGGGCAGGGGGTTCCAATCAGCCCCAGCATTTT
TRBD2	TRBV7-3	TRBJ2-1	NA	CASSLFASGGREQFF	TGTGCCAGCAGCTTATTCGCTAGCGGGGGCCGGGAGCAGTTCTTC
NA	TRBV7-9	TRBJ2-3	NA	CASSLTSSTDTQYF	TGTGCCAGCAGCCTCACTTCTAGCACAGATACGCAGTATTTT
TRBD1	TRBV7-8	TRBJ1-5	NA	CASSSDLTGYKPQHF	TGTGCCAGCAGCTCCGATCTGACAGGGTATAAGCCCCAGCATTTT
NA	TRBV19	TRBJ1-2	NA	CASWVGAEPSYGYTF	TGTGCCTCTTGGGTGGGCGCTGAACCTTCTTATGGCTACACCTTC
NA	TRBV18	TRBJ2-5	NA	CASSPQERSRETQYF	TGTGCCAGCTCACCACAAGAGCGTTCACGGGAGACCCAGTACTTC
NA	TRBV4-2	TRBJ2-3	NA	CASSLTGTDTQYF	TGTGCCAGCAGCCTAACAGGGACGGATACGCAGTATTTT
NA	TRBV6-5	TRBJ2-7	NA	CASSPAAGHSYEQYF	TGTGCCAGCAGTCCCGCCGCCGGACACTCCTACGAGCAGTACTTC
NA	TRBV11-2	TRBJ1-3	NA	CASSPRSSGNTIYF	TGTGCCAGCAGCCCTCGGAGCTCTGGAAACACCATATATTTT
TRBD2	TRBV9	TRBJ2-5	NA	CASSLGTSVTQYF	TGTGCCAGCAGCCTAGGGACTAGCGTTACCCAGTACTTC
TRBD1	TRBV5-4	TRBJ1-2	NA	CASSPRDRGTYGYTF	TGTGCCAGCAGCCCCCGGGACAGGGGAACCTATGGCTACACCTTC
TRBD1	TRBV2	TRBJ2-6	NA	CASSKRTGALSGANVLTF	TGTGCCAGCAGCAAAAGGACAGGGGCTTTATCTGGGGCCAACGTCCTGACTTTC
TRBD1	TRBV7-9	TRBJ1-2	NA	CASSLRQGALGYTF	TGTGCCAGCAGCTTAAGACAGGGGGCGTTGGGCTACACCTTC